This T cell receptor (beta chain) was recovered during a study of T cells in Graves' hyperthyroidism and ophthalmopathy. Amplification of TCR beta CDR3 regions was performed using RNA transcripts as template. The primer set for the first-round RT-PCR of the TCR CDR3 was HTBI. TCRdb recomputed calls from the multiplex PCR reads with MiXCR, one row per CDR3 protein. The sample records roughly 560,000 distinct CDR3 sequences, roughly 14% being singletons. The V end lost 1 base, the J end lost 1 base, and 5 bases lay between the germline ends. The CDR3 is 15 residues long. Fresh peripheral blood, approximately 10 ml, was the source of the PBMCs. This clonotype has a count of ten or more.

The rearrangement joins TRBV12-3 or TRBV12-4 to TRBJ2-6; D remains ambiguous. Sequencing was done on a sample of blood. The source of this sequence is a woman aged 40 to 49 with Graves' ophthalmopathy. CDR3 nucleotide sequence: TGTGCCAGCAGTTTAGGCAATTCTGGGGCCAACGTCCTGACTTTC. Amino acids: CASSLGNSGANVLTF.